This T cell receptor (beta chain) was captured in a study of follicular helper T cells after annual influenza vaccination. This CDR3 is 16 amino acids long. Looked up from germline, CDR1 is SGHVS and CDR2 is FQNEAQ. Trimming took 1 base from V and 4 from J; bases not matched to a gene: 8. Assay: immunoSEQ multiplex PCR; the TCRdb copy retains only in-frame clones and omits some. The profile shows about 8,700 clones, more than 75% of them singletons. Documented time point: 2015-2016 season, 7 days after influenza vaccination. Sorted cTfh were non-naive CD4+CXCR5+PD-1+, either ICOS+CD38+ or ICOS-CD38-. This rearrangement joins TRBV7-8 to TRBJ2-7, with 9 bases identical to TRBD2. The receptor comes from an adult who received the influenza vaccine. Sequencing used CXCR5+ CD38- circulating T follicular helper cells from blood, obtained 7 days after influenza vaccination. Indicated subset: circulating Tfh, non-naive CD4+CXCR5+PD-1+ (ICOS+CD38+ or ICOS-CD38-). DNA for the CDR3: TGTGCCAGCAGCTTAGGTCGGGAGCGGGGGGCTTACGAGCAGTACTTC. Translating it yields CASSLGRERGAYEQYF. Full variable domain (outside the CDR3, taken from reference TRBV7-8 and TRBJ2-7): GAGVSQSPRYKVAKRGQDVALRCDPISGHVSLFWYQQALGQGPEFLTYFQNEAQLDKSGLPSDRFFAERPEGSVSTLKIQRTQQEDSAVYLCASSLGRERGAYEQYFGPGTRLTVT.